This T cell receptor beta chain is drawn from a study of T-cell reconstitution after alpha-beta-depleted transplantation in children. The study's findings and limits: Where alpha-beta T cells came from about two months after transplant was reportedly several hundred expanded graft clones. A year had passed since transplant, and T-cell counts and diversity by then came mostly from newly produced T cells.

Molecular barcoding with unique molecular identifiers was used for the TCRbeta library. A single record per CDR3 protein comes from TCRdb applying MiXCR to the PCR reads. In the table there are under 450,000 distinct CDR3 sequences, roughly 16% of which are singletons. The CDR3 sequence is 13 residues long. Germline V gene sequence: CDR1 MNHEY, CDR2 SVGEGT. Trimming cost V 0 bases and J 5 bases, with 8 bases left between them. The sample holds many counts of this clonotype. Its target is unknown. The TCR originated in a boy younger than two who had a stem cell transplant for Wiskott-Aldrich syndrome, so the T cells may come from the graft donor. The chain combines TRBV6-2 or TRBV6-3 with TRBJ2-7; no firm D call. Sequenced here: PBMCs, mostly from graft donor cells, sampled 360 days after TCRalphabeta/CD19-depleted stem cell transplant. The CDR3 nucleotides read TGTGCCAGCAGTTACTCGAGGCAGGACGAGCAGTACTTC. Residues: CASSYSRQDEQYF.